This T cell receptor beta chain was identified during a study of T cell repertoires in cytomegalovirus infection. CDR1 ENHRY and CDR2 SYGVKD come from the germline V gene. This CDR3 is 15 amino acids long. With V trimmed by 3 bases and J by 2 bases, 6 bases remained unmatched. As regards this clonotype: Its cognate antigen is unknown.

Study-wide results and caveats: Dominant in the ex vivo response were TCR beta clonotypes restricted by HLA-C and specific for CMV.

TCRdb independently ran MiXCR on the reads; one entry per CDR3 protein. The data show 75,000 to 100,000 distinct CDR3 sequences, approximately 30% seen once. This receptor was obtained from a human donor in good health (CMV status not recorded). Some clones in this sample may be carry-over from other donors' samples. This chain connects TRBV10-3 to TRBJ2-7; 8 bases are shared with TRBD1. Specimen: CD8+ T cells from cultured PBMCs, collected from culture after CMV antigen stimulation. Here the CDR3 reads CAISEGTGWTYEQYF. CDR3 coding DNA: TGTGCCATCAGTGAAGGGACAGGATGGACCTACGAGCAGTACTTC.